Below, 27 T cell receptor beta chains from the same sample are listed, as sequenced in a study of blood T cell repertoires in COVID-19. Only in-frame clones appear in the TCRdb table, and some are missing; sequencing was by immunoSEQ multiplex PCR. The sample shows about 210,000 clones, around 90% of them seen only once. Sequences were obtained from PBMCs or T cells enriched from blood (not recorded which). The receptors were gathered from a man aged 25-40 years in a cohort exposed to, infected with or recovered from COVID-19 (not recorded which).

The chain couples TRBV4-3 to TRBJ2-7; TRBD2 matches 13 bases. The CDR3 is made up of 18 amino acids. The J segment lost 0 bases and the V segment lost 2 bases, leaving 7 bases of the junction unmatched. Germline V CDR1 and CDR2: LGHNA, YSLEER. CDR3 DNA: TGCGCCAGCAGCCAATCACTAGCGGGAGGGATGAGCTCCTACGAGCAGTACTTC. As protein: CASSQSLAGGMSSYEQYF.

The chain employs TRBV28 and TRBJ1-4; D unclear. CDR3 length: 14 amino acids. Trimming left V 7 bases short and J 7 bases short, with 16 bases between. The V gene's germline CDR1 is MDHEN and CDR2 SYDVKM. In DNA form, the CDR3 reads TGTGCCAGCACTGAGCGGCGGTTGGTTGAAAAACTGTTTTTT. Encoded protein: CASTERRLVEKLFF. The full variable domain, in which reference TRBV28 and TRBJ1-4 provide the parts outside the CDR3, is DVKVTQSSRYLVKRTGEKVFLECVQDMDHENMFWYRQDPGLGLRLIYFSYDVKMKEKGDIPEGYSVSREKKERFSLILESASTNQTSMYLCASTERRLVEKLFFGSGTQLSVL.

CDR3 protein: CASSLTPQNYEQYF. The CDR3 DNA follows: TGTGCCAGCAGTTTAACTCCACAGAACTACGAGCAGTACTTC. This chain uses TRBV27 with TRBJ2-7, with unresolved D. The CDR3 runs 14 residues. Germline loops: CDR1 MNHEY, CDR2 SMNVEV (reference sequence). Trimming shortened V by 2 bases and J by 3 bases, and 11 bases separated the two germline ends.

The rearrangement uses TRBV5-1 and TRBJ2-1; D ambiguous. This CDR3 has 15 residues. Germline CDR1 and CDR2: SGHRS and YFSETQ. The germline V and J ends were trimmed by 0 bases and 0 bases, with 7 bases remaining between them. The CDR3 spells CASSLDLSSYNEQFF. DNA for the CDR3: TGCGCCAGCAGCTTGGACTTGAGCTCCTACAATGAGCAGTTCTTC.

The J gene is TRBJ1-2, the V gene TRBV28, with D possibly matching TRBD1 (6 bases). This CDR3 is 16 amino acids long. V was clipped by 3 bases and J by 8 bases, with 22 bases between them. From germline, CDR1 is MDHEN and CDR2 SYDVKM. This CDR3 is CASSLSQGMAVGGYTF. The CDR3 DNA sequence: TGTGCCAGCAGTTTGTCGCAGGGGATGGCGGTGGGAGGCTACACCTTC.

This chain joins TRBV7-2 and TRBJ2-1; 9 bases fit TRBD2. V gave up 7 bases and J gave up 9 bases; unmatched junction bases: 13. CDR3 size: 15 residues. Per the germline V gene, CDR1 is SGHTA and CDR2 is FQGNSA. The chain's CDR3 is CASTPPTGAGGEQFF. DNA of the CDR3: TGTGCCAGCACTCCCCCCACGGGAGCGGGAGGTGAGCAGTTCTTC.

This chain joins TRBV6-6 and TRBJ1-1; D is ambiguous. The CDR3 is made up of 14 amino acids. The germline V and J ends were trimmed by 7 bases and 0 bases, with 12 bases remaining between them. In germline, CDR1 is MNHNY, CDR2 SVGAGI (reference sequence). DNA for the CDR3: TGTGCCAGCAAGAACGGCGGTATGAACACTGAAGCTTTCTTT. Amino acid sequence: CASKNGGMNTEAFF.

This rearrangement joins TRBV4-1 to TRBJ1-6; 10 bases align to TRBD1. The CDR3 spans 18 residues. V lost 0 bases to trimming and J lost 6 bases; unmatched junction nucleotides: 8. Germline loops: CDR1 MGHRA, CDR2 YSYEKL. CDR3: CASSQDGGGQGFNSPLHF. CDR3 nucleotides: TGCGCCAGCAGCCAAGACGGGGGGGGACAGGGGTTTAATTCACCCCTCCACTTT.

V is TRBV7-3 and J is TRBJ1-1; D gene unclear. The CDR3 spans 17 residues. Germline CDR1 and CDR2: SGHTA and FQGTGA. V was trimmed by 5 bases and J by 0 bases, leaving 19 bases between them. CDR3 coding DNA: TGTGCCAGCAGCGCATCCCCCCGGAGGGCCATGAACACTGAAGCTTTCTTT. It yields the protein CASSASPRRAMNTEAFF.

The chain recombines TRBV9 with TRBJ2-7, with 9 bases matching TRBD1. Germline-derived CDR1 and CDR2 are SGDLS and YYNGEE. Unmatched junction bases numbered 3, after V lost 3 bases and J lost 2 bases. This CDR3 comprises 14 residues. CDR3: CASSAGTGTYEQYF. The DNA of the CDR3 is TGTGCCAGCAGCGCGGGGACAGGGACCTACGAGCAGTACTTC.

The CDR3 here is CASRDQGQNYGYTF. CDR3 coding DNA: TGTGCCAGCAGGGATCAGGGACAGAACTATGGCTACACCTTC. The J gene is TRBJ1-2, the V gene TRBV28; 7 bases are shared with TRBD1. The CDR3 has 14 amino acids. The germline V gene has CDR1 MDHEN and CDR2 SYDVKM. J gave up 2 bases and V 6 bases, and 6 bases lay outside the gene matches.

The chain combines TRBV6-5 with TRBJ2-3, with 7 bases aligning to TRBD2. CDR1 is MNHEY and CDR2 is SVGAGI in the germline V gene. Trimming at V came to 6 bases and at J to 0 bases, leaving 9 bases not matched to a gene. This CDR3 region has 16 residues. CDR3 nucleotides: TGTGCCAGCAGCTACCAAGCGGGGATCAGCACAGATACGCAGTATTTT. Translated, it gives CASSYQAGISTDTQYF.

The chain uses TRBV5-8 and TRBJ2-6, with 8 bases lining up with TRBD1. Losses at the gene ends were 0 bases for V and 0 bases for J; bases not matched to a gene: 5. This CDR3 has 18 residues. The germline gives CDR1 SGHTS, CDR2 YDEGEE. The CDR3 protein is CASSLVTGVSSGANVLTF. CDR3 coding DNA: TGTGCCAGCAGCTTGGTGACAGGGGTCAGCTCTGGGGCCAACGTCCTGACTTTC.

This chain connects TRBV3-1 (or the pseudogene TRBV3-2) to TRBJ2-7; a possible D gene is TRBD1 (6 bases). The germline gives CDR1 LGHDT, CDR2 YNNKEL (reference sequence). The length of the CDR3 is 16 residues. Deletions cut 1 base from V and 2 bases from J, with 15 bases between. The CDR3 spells CASSQGSMAGAYEQYF. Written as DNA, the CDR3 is TGTGCCAGCAGCCAAGGTTCAATGGCAGGGGCCTACGAGCAGTACTTC.

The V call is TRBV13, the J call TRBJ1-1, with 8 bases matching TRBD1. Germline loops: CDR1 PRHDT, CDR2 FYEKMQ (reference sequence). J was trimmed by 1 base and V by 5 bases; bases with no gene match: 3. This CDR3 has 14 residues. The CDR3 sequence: CASSPGTGNTEAFF. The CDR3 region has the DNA TGTGCCAGCAGCCCCGGGACAGGGAACACTGAAGCTTTCTTT. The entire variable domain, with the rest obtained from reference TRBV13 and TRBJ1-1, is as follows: AAGVIQSPRHLIKEKRETATLKCYPIPRHDTVYWYQQGPGQDPQFLISFYEKMQSDKGSIPDRFSAQQFSDYHSELNMSSLELGDSALYFCASSPGTGNTEAFFGQGTRLTVV.

The CDR3 DNA sequence: TGCAGCGCCTCCGGGGGGAGCGGGGCTAACAATGAGCAGTTCTTC. This gives the protein CSASGGSGANNEQFF. The chain combines TRBV29-1 with TRBJ2-1; 7 bases align to TRBD2. Per the germline V gene, CDR1 is SQVTM and CDR2 is ANQGSEA. This CDR3 has 15 residues. The trim removed 7 bases at V and 5 bases at J, leaving 14 bases unmatched.

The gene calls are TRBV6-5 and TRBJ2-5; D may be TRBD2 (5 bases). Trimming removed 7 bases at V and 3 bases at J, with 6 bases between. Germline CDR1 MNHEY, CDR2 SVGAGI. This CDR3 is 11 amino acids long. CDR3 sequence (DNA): TGTGCCAGCAAAGCGGAAGAGACCCAGTACTTC. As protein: CASKAEETQYF.

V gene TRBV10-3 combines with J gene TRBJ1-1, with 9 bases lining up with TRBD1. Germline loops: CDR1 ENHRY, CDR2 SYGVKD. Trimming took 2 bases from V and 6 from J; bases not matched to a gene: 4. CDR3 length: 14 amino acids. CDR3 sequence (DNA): TGTGCCATCAGTGAGACAGGGGGCGCGGCTGAAGCTTTCTTT. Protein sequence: CAISETGGAAEAFF.

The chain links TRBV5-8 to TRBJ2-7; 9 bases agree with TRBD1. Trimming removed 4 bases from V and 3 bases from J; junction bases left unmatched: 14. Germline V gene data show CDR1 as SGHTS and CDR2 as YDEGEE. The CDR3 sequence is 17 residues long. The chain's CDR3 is CASSGRDRAELFYEQYF. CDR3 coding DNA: TGTGCCAGCAGCGGGAGGGACAGGGCCGAATTGTTCTACGAGCAGTACTTC.

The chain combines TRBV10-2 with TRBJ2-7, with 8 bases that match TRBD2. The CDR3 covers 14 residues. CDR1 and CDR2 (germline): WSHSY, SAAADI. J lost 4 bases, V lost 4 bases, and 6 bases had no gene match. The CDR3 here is CASSVPGGPYEQYF. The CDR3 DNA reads TGCGCCAGCAGTGTTCCGGGGGGGCCATACGAGCAGTACTTC.

Here the CDR3 DNA reads TGTGCCAGCAGCGTAGTGTCGGGACAGGGGGCGACCTTC. It encodes CASSVVSGQGATF. The chain has TRBV9 and TRBJ1-2; 12 nucleotides line up with TRBD1. This CDR3 comprises 13 residues. Per germline, CDR1 SGDLS and CDR2 YYNGEE. The trim removed 0 bases at V and 14 bases at J, leaving 5 bases unmatched.

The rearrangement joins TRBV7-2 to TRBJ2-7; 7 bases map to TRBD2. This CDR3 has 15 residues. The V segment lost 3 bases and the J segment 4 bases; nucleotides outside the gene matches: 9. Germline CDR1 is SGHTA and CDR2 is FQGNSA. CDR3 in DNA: TGTGCCAGCAGCTTCGCAGCGGGGTTATCGTACGAGCAGTACTTC. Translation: CASSFAAGLSYEQYF.

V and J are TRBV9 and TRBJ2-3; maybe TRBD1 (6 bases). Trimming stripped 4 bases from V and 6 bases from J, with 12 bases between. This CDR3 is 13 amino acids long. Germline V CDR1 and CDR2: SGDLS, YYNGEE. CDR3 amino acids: CASSKQGTDTQYF. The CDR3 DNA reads TGTGCCAGCAGCAAACAGGGAACGGATACGCAGTATTTT.

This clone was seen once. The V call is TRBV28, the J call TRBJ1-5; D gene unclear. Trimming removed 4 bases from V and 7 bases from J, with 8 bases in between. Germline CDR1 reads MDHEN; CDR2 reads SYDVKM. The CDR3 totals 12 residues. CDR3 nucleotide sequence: TGTGCCAGCAGTTCCCCGGGGCAGCCCCAGCATTTT. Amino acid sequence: CASSSPGQPQHF.

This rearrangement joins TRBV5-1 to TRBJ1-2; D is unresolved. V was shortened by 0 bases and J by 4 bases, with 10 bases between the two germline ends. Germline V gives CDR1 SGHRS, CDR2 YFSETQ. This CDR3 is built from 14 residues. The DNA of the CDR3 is TGCGCCAGCAGCTTGGAGGGAGCCCTCTATGGCTACACCTTC. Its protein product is CASSLEGALYGYTF.

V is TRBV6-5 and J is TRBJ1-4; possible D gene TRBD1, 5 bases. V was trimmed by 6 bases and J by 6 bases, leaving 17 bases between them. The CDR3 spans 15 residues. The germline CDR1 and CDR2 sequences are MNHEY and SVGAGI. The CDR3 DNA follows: TGTGCCAGCAGCCCAGGATCAGGGTTGTATGAAAAACTGTTTTTT. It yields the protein CASSPGSGLYEKLFF.

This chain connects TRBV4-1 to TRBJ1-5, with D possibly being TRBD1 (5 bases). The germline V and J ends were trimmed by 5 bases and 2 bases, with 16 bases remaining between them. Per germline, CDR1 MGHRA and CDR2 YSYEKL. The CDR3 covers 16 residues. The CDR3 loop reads CASSLRDSAGNQPQHF. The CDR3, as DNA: TGCGCCAGCAGCTTACGGGACTCCGCAGGCAATCAGCCCCAGCATTTT.